This TCR beta chain was profiled in a study of technical replicates of blood from a few donors. The CDR3 spans 15 residues. V lost 11 bases and J lost 1; bases outside the gene matches: 13. CDR1 is SEHNR, CDR2 FQNEAQ, per germline (reference sequence). The table came from immunoSEQ multiplex PCR; TCRdb's copy has only in-frame clones and leaves some out. The data contain 70,000 to 95,000 clones, about 90% of them singletons. Sequencing was done on a sample of T cells isolated from PBMCs. The receptor comes from a human donor in good health. Some clones in this sample may be carry-over from other donors' samples. The gene calls are TRBV7-9 and TRBJ1-1; TRBD1 agrees at 7 bases. The CDR3 sequence: CAAAGGGRKNTEAFF. CDR3 nucleotides: TGTGCCGCCGCAGGGGGAGGTAGGAAGAACACTGAAGCTTTCTTT. The whole variable domain, filled in from reference TRBV7-9 and TRBJ1-1, reads DTGVSQNPRHKITKRGQNVTFRCDPISEHNRLYWYRQTLGQGPEFLTYFQNEAQLEKSRLLSDRFSAERPKGSFSTLEIQRTEQGDSAMYLCAAAGGGRKNTEAFFGQGTRLTVV.